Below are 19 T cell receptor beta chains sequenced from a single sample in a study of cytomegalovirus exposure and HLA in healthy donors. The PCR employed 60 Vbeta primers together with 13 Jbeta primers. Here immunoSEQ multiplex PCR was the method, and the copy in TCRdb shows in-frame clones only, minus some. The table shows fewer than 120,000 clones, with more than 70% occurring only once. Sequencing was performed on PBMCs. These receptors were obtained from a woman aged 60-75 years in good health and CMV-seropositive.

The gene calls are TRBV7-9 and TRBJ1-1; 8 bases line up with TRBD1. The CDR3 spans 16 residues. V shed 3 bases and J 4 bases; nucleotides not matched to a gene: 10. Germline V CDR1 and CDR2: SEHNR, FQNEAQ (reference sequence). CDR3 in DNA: TGTGCCAGCAGCTTGACAGGGGTGGCCAGGGCCACTGAAGCTTTCTTT. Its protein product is CASSLTGVARATEAFF.

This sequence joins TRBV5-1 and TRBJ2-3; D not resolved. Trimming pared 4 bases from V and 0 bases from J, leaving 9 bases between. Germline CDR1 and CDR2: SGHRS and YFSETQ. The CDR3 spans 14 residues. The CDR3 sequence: CASSAGPSTDTQYF. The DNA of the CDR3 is TGCGCCAGCAGCGCAGGCCCTAGCACAGATACGCAGTATTTT.

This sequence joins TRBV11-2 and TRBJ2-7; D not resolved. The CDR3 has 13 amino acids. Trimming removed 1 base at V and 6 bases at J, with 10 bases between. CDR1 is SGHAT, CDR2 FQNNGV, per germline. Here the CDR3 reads CASSLAISGEQYF. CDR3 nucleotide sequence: TGTGCCAGCAGCTTAGCTATATCTGGCGAGCAGTACTTC.

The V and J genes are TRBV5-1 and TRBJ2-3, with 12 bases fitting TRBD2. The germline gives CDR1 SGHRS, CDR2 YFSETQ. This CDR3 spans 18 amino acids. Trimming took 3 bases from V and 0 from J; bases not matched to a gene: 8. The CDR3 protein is CASSSGLAGETSTDTQYF. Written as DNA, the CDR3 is TGCGCCAGCAGCTCGGGACTAGCGGGTGAGACTAGCACAGATACGCAGTATTTT.

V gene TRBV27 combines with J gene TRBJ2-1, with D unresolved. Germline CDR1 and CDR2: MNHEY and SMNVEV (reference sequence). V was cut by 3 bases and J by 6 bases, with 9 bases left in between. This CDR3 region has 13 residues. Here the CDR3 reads CASSFNPSNEQFF. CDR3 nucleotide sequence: TGTGCCAGCAGTTTCAACCCTAGCAATGAGCAGTTCTTC.

CDR3 nucleotides: TGCGCCAGCTTGGTGTCAGGGGCTTTTTCGTTAACTGAAGCTTTCTTT. This translates into CASLVSGAFSLTEAFF. V usage is TRBV10-1 and J usage is TRBJ1-1; tentative D call: TRBD1 (6 bases). V was shortened by 8 bases and J by 5 bases, with 24 bases between the two germline ends. CDR1 is WNHNN, CDR2 SYGVQD, per germline (reference sequence). This CDR3 comprises 16 residues.

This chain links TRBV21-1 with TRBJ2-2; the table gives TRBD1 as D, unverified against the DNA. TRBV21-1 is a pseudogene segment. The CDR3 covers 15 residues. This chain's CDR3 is CASTQGDLHTGELFF. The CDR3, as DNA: TGTGCCAGCACCCAGGGGGACTTGCACACCGGGGAGCTGTTTTTT.

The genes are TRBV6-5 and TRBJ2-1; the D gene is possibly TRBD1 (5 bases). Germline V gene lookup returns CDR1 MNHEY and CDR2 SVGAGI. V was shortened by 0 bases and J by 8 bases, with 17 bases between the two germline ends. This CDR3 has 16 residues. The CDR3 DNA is TGTGCCAGCAGTTACTCGGGCAGGGTAGGTTTGGATGAGCAGTTCTTC. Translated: CASSYSGRVGLDEQFF.

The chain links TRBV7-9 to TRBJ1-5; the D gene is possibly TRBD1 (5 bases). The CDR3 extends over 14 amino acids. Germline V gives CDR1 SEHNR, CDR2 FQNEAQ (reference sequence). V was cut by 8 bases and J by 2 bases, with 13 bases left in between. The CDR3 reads CASGSGEGNQPQHF. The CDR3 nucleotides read TGTGCCAGCGGCTCGGGGGAGGGCAATCAGCCCCAGCATTTT. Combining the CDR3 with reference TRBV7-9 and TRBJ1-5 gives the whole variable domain DTGVSQNPRHKITKRGQNVTFRCDPISEHNRLYWYRQTLGQGPEFLTYFQNEAQLEKSRLLSDRFSAERPKGSFSTLEIQRTEQGDSAMYLCASGSGEGNQPQHFGDGTRLSIL.

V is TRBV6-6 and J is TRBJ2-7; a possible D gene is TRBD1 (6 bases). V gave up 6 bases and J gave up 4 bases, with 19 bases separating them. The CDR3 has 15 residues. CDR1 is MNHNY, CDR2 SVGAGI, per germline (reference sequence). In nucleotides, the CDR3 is TGTGCCAGCAGCCGTAACCGGGACACCAAATACGAGCAGTACTTC. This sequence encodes CASSRNRDTKYEQYF.

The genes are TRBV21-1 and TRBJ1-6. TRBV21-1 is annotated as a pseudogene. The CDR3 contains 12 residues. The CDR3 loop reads CASSSGDSPLHF. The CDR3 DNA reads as TGTGCCAGCAGCAGCGGAGATTCACCCCTCCACTTT.

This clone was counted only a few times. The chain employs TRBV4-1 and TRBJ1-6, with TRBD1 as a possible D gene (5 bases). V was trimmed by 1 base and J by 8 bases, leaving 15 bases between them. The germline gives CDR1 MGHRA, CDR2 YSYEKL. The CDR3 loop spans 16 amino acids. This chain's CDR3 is CASSQVGQGPDSPLHF. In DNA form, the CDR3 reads TGCGCCAGCAGCCAAGTAGGTCAGGGCCCGGATTCACCCCTCCACTTT.

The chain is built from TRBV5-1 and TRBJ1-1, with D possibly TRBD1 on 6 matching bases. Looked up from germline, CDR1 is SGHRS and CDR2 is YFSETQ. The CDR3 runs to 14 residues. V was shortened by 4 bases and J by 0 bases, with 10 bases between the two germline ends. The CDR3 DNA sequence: TGCGCCAGCAGCGATTACAGGGTGAACACTGAAGCTTTCTTT. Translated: CASSDYRVNTEAFF. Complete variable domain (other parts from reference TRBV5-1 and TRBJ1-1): KAGVTQTPRYLIKTRGQQVTLSCSPISGHRSVSWYQQTPGQGLQFLFEYFSETQRNKGNFPGRFSGRQFSNSRSEMNVSTLELGDSALYLCASSDYRVNTEAFFGQGTRLTVV.

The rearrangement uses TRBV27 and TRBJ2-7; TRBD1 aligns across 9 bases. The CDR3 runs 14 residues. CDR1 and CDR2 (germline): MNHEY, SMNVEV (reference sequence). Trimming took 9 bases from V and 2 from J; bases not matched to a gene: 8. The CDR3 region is CARARDRVTYEQYF. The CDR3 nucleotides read TGTGCCAGGGCCCGGGACAGGGTAACCTACGAGCAGTACTTC.

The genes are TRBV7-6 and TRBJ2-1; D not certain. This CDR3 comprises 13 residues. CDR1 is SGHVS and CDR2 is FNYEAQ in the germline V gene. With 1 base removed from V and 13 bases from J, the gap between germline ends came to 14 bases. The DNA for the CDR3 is TGTGCCAGCAGCTTAGGTTCGTCTTCCGGTCAGTTCTTC. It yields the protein CASSLGSSSGQFF.

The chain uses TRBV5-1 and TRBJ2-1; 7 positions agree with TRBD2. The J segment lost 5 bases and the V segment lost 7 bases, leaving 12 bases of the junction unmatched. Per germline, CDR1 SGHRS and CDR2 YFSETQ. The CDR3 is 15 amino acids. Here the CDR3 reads CASGPPYGRNNEQFF. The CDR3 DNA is TGCGCCAGCGGCCCCCCTTACGGGAGGAACAATGAGCAGTTCTTC.

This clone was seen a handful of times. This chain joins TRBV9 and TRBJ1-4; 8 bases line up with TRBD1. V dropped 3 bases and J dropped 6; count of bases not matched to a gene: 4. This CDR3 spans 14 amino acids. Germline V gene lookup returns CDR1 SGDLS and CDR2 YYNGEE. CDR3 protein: CASSGGTGDEKLFF. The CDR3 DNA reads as TGTGCCAGCAGCGGGGGGACAGGTGATGAAAAACTGTTTTTT. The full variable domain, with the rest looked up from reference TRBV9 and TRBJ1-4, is DSGVTQTPKHLITATGQRVTLRCSPRSGDLSVYWYQQSLDQGLQFLIQYYNGEERAKGNILERFSAQQFPDLHSELNLSSLELGDSALYFCASSGGTGDEKLFFGSGTQLSVL.

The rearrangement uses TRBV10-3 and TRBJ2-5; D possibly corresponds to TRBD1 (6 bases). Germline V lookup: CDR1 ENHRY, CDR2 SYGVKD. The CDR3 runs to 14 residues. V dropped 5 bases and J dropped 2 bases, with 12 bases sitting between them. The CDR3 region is CAISPQGPQETQYF. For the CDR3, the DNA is TGTGCCATCAGTCCCCAGGGGCCTCAAGAGACCCAGTACTTC.

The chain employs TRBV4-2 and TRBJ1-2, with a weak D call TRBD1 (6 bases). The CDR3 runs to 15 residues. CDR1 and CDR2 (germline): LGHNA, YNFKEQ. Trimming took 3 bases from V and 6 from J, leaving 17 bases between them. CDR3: CASSQLGLGADGYTF. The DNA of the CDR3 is TGTGCCAGCAGCCAGCTAGGATTGGGGGCGGATGGCTACACCTTC.